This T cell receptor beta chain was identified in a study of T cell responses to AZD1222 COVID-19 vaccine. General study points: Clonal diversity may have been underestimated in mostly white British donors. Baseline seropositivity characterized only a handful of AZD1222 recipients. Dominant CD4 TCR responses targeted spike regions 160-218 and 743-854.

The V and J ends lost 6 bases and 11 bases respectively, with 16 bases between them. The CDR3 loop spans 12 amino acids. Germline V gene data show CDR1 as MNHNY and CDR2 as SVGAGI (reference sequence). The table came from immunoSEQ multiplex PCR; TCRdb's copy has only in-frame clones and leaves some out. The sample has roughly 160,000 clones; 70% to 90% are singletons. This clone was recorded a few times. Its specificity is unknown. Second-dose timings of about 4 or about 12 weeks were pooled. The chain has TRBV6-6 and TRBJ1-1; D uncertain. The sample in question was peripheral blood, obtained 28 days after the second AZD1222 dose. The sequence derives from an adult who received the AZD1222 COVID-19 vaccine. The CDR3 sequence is CASSLLGADAFF. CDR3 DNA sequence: TGTGCCAGCAGCCTCCTGGGAGCAGACGCTTTCTTT.